This entry lists 26 T cell receptor beta chains sequenced from one sample in a study of early T cells in non-severe SARS-CoV-2 infection. Each CDR3 protein gets one entry after TCRdb re-called the 5' RACE reads with MiXCR. The sample has about 79,000 distinct CDR3 sequences; about 11% are singletons. Sequencing input: whole blood. The receptor source for this set is an adult who was a healthcare worker with PCR-confirmed SARS-CoV-2 infection or an uninfected control (not recorded which).

The gene calls are TRBV25-1 and TRBJ1-3; D may be TRBD1 (5 bases). In germline, CDR1 is MGHDK, CDR2 SYGVNS. The CDR3 runs 17 residues. The ends were cut back, 1 base at V and 0 bases at J, with 13 bases in the middle. The CDR3 loop is CASSEWGSSSSGNTIYF. Written as DNA, the CDR3 is TGTGCCAGCAGTGAATGGGGCAGTTCGAGCTCTGGAAACACCATATATTTT. Filled out from reference TRBV25-1 and TRBJ1-3, the complete variable domain reads EADIYQTPRYLVIGTGKKITLECSQTMGHDKMYWYQQDPGMELHLIHYSYGVNSTEKGDLSSESTVSRIRTEHFPLTLESARPSHTSQYLCASSEWGSSSSGNTIYFGEGSWLTVV.

This clonotype occurred many times. This chain uses TRBV7-8 with TRBJ2-3; 7 positions match TRBD1. V dropped 1 base and J dropped 1; count of bases not matched to a gene: 8. CDR3 length equals 17 residues. Germline CDR1 SGHVS, CDR2 FQNEAQ. The CDR3 loop is CASSLEGRGTRTDTQYF. For the CDR3, the DNA is TGTGCCAGCAGCTTAGAGGGCAGGGGGACCCGCACAGATACGCAGTATTTT.

This clonotype has a handful of counts. This CDR3 is missing its conserved last phenylalanine or tryptophan, likely due to a read error. Because the CDR3's place on the DNA is in doubt, the DNA is left out and the CDR3 is given as listed by TCRdb. This sequence joins TRBV18 and TRBJ1-1. The CDR3 is 8 amino acids in total, end residues counted. CDR1 and CDR2 from the germline V gene are KGHSH and LQKENI. The CDR3 loop reads CASSPKAI.

The J gene is TRBJ1-2, the V gene TRBV5-6; no clear D gene. Germline-derived CDR1 and CDR2 are SGHDT and YYEEEE. The CDR3 extends over 14 amino acids. Between the trimmed V and J ends, which lost 0 bases and 4 bases, there was a span of 10 bases. The CDR3 loop is CASSLGRLGYGYTF. The DNA of the CDR3 is TGTGCCAGCAGCTTGGGGCGGCTGGGCTATGGCTACACCTTC.

The rearrangement uses TRBV6-5 and TRBJ2-3; 7 nucleotides agree with TRBD1. This CDR3 contains 17 residues. V shed 4 bases, J shed 1 base, and the junction held 11 bases outside the gene matches. Germline V lookup: CDR1 MNHEY, CDR2 SVGAGI. CDR3 coding DNA: TGTGCCAGCAGTTCCACCTACGACAGGGCGCGCACAGATACGCAGTATTTT. Its protein product is CASSSTYDRARTDTQYF.

This clonotype has a single count. The CDR3 sequence: CASTTRKDRGTDTQYF. CDR3 bases: TGTGCCAGCACCACTAGGAAGGACAGGGGCACAGATACGCAGTATTTT. The gene calls are TRBV11-3 and TRBJ2-3; TRBD1 agrees at 8 bases. Trimming at V came to 7 bases and at J to 1 base, leaving 10 bases not matched to a gene. The CDR3 sequence is 16 residues long. Germline CDR1 is SGHNT and CDR2 is YENEEA.

The table lists this clonotype with many counts. This rearrangement joins TRBV12-3 or TRBV12-4 to TRBJ1-1; D unclear. Deletions cut 3 bases from V and 4 bases from J, with 9 bases between. The CDR3 runs to 13 residues. CDR3 residues: CASSLGPRTEAFF. Written as DNA, the CDR3 is TGTGCCAGCAGTTTGGGTCCCCGCACTGAAGCTTTCTTT.

This clonotype has just a few counts. V and J are TRBV30 and TRBJ1-5; 9 positions agree with TRBD1. CDR3 length: 15 residues. The ends lost 3 bases at V and 7 bases at J; junction bases unmatched: 10. Germline V gene lookup returns CDR1 GTSNPN and CDR2 SVGIG (reference sequence). The CDR3 loop reads CAWRRTGATGQPQHF. Here the CDR3 DNA reads TGTGCCTGGAGGCGGACAGGGGCGACCGGGCAGCCCCAGCATTTT.

This clonotype appeared a few times. The CDR3 bases are TGCAGTGCTAGAGAAGGACTAGCCCAAGAGACCCAGTACTTC. It yields the protein CSAREGLAQETQYF. This chain uses TRBV20-1 with TRBJ2-5, with 8 bases fitting TRBD2. Trimming at V came to 0 bases and at J to 1 base, leaving 1 base not matched to a gene. The CDR3 runs to 14 residues. CDR1 is DFQATT and CDR2 is SNEGSKA in the germline V gene (reference sequence).

The gene calls are TRBV12-3 or TRBV12-4 and TRBJ2-7; a weak D match, TRBD1 (6 bases). This CDR3 contains 14 residues. V was cut by 6 bases and J by 6 bases, with 18 bases left in between. The CDR3 here is CASSPSAQGSEQYF. The CDR3 DNA is TGTGCCAGCAGCCCGTCGGCGCAGGGGAGCGAGCAGTACTTC.

This clonotype was counted ten times or more. V and J are TRBV28 and TRBJ2-7, with D possibly TRBD1 on 6 matching bases. This CDR3 has 15 residues. Trimming stripped 5 bases from V and 2 bases from J, with 16 bases between. Germline assignment: CDR1 MDHEN and CDR2 SYDVKM. The CDR3, as DNA: TGTGCCAGCAGTGCCATCCGGTGGGACACCTACGAGCAGTACTTC. As protein: CASSAIRWDTYEQYF.

The J gene is TRBJ1-1, the V gene TRBV2, with no clear D. The germline V gene encodes CDR1 SNHLY and CDR2 FYNNEI. The CDR3 is made up of 15 amino acids. Trimming removed 1 base from V and 3 bases from J, with 12 bases in between. The CDR3 reads CASSEEGPMYTEAFF. The CDR3, as DNA: TGTGCCAGCAGTGAAGAAGGGCCAATGTACACTGAAGCTTTCTTT.

As to this clonotype: A read error may be the cause here, since a much bigger clone is one base away. This sequence joins TRBV27 and TRBJ1-4; D unclear. This CDR3 has 13 residues. The germline gives CDR1 MNHEY, CDR2 SMNVEV (reference sequence). The CDR3 protein is CTSRKGGGEKLFF. The CDR3 DNA reads TGTACCAGCAGAAAGGGCGGAGGGGAAAAACTGTTTTTT.

The V and J genes are TRBV5-1 and TRBJ2-5, with TRBD2 as a possible D gene (6 bases). Trimming stripped 4 bases from V and 5 bases from J, with 21 bases between. The CDR3 is made up of 16 amino acids. Germline loops: CDR1 SGHRS, CDR2 YFSETQ. The chain's CDR3 is CASSPNLGGAWETQYF. For the CDR3, the DNA is TGCGCCAGCAGCCCCAATCTAGGCGGGGCCTGGGAGACCCAGTACTTC.

In its sample, this clonotype was seen a few times. As the CDR3 is not closed by the conserved phenylalanine or tryptophan, this likely results from a read error. This sequence joins TRBV5-1 and TRBJ1-2; a weak D match, TRBD1 (5 bases). From germline, CDR1 is SGHRS and CDR2 YFSETQ. CDR3 length equals 15 residues. V was cut by 0 bases and J by 2 bases, with 11 bases left in between. The CDR3: CASSLGGFTNYGYTL. As DNA, the CDR3 is TGCGCCAGCAGCTTGGGGGGCTTCACCAACTATGGCTACACCCTC.

The gene calls are TRBV5-1 and TRBJ2-5; TRBD2 matches at 9 bases. This CDR3 has 15 amino acids. With V trimmed by 3 bases and J by 2 bases, 5 bases remained unmatched. CDR1 and CDR2 (germline): SGHRS, YFSETQ. The chain's CDR3 is CASSYASGMQETQYF. The CDR3 region has the DNA TGCGCCAGCAGCTACGCTAGCGGGATGCAAGAGACCCAGTACTTC.

This chain uses TRBV20-1 with TRBJ1-1; 7 nucleotides match TRBD1. The CDR3 length is 15 residues. The V gene's germline CDR1 is DFQATT and CDR2 SNEGSKA (reference sequence). The V segment lost 6 bases and the J segment 4 bases; nucleotides outside the gene matches: 14. CDR3 loop: CSARPRYRGFTEAFF. CDR3 nucleotides: TGCAGTGCACGACCTCGCTACAGGGGATTCACTGAAGCTTTCTTT.

This clonotype has at least ten counts. This sequence joins TRBV5-1 and TRBJ2-7; D is possibly TRBD1 (5 bases). Germline V gives CDR1 SGHRS, CDR2 YFSETQ. The V end was cut by 1 base, the J end by 3 bases, with 11 bases between. The CDR3 spans 14 residues. In nucleotides, the CDR3 is TGCGCCAGCAGCTTGAGGGCAGGGAACTACGAGCAGTACTTC. The encoded protein is CASSLRAGNYEQYF.

A few counts support this clonotype. The chain combines TRBV19 with TRBJ2-1; D gene uncertain. V lost 1 base and J lost 8, with 12 bases in between. From germline, CDR1 is LNHDA and CDR2 SQIVND (reference sequence). This CDR3 has 14 amino acids. DNA of the CDR3: TGTGCCAGTAGTATAGGTCAGTCGATGGATGAGCAGTTCTTC. Translation: CASSIGQSMDEQFF.

This clonotype was seen a few times. The CDR3 DNA sequence: TGCGCCAGCAGTACTAGCCTGAGCGCAGATACGCAGTATTTT. Its protein is CASSTSLSADTQYF. V and J are TRBV10-1 and TRBJ2-3, with D possibly matching TRBD2 (6 bases). V was shortened by 5 bases and J by 4 bases, with 13 bases between the two germline ends. The CDR3 has 14 residues. CDR1 and CDR2 from the germline V gene are WNHNN and SYGVQD (reference sequence).

The table lists this clonotype with a few counts. The chain joins TRBV9 to TRBJ1-1, with 7 bases fitting TRBD1. This CDR3 comprises 14 residues. V lost 4 bases, J lost 4 bases, and 7 bases stayed unmatched. Per the germline V gene, CDR1 is SGDLS and CDR2 is YYNGEE. The CDR3 nucleotides read TGTGCCAGCAGCAGACAGGGAGGATCCACTGAAGCTTTCTTT. It is translated as CASSRQGGSTEAFF.

This rearrangement joins TRBV4-1 to TRBJ2-5, with D unclear. Trimming cost V 4 bases and J 2 bases, with 8 bases left between them. Germline assignment: CDR1 MGHRA and CDR2 YSYEKL. CDR3 length: 13 residues. In DNA form, the CDR3 reads TGCGCCAGCAGCCTAGGGCCGCAAGAGACCCAGTACTTC. Amino acids: CASSLGPQETQYF.

In this sample, this clonotype turned up many times. The CDR3: CASSDRSSYEQYF. The CDR3 DNA follows: TGTGCCAGCTCGGACAGGAGCTCCTACGAGCAGTACTTC. This chain uses TRBV18 with TRBJ2-7; 7 nucleotides line up with TRBD1. The germline CDR1 and CDR2 sequences are KGHSH and LQKENI. The CDR3 contains 13 residues. The V and J ends lost 6 bases and 0 bases, in that order; junction bases with no gene match: 2.

In the case of this clonotype: A read error may account for a junction end that differs from germline. DNA for the CDR3: TGCAGTGCGAGGGGACAGGTCAATGAACAGTTCTTC. It encodes CSARGQVNEQFF. The chain links TRBV20-1 to TRBJ2-1, with 8 bases identical to TRBD1. The germline gives CDR1 DFQATT, CDR2 SNEGSKA (reference sequence). This CDR3 has 12 amino acids.

This clonotype was seen more than once but under ten times. V usage is TRBV6-6 and J usage is TRBJ2-7; tentatively, D is TRBD1 or TRBD2 (5 bases each). Germline-derived CDR1 and CDR2 are MNHNY and SVGAGI (reference sequence). The CDR3 is 14 amino acids. Between the trimmed V and J ends, which lost 5 bases and 9 bases, there was a span of 20 bases. The CDR3 loop is CASSVGTDPMLQYF. CDR3 nucleotide sequence: TGTGCCAGCAGTGTCGGGACCGACCCTATGCTGCAGTACTTC.

The sample holds many counts of this clonotype. J is TRBJ1-5 and V is TRBV18; 8 bases align to TRBD1. Trimming took 3 bases from V and 6 from J; bases not matched to a gene: 10. Germline V gene data show CDR1 as KGHSH and CDR2 as LQKENI. The CDR3 is 16 amino acids. The CDR3 sequence: CASSPSEAGGGQPQHF. CDR3 bases: TGTGCCAGCTCACCCTCAGAGGCAGGGGGCGGTCAGCCCCAGCATTTT.